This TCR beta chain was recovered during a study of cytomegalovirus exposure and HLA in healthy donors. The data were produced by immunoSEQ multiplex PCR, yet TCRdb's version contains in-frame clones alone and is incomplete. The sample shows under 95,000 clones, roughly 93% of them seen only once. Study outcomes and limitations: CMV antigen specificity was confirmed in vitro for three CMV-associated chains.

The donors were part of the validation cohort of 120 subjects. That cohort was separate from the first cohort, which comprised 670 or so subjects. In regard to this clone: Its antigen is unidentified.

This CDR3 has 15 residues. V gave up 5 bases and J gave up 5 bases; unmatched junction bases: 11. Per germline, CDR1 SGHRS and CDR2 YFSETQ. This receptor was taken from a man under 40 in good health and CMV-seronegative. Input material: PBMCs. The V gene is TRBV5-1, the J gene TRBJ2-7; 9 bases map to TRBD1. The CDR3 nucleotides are TGCGCCAGCAGTGTTTCCGGGACAGGGAAAAACGAGCAGTACTTC. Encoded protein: CASSVSGTGKNEQYF.